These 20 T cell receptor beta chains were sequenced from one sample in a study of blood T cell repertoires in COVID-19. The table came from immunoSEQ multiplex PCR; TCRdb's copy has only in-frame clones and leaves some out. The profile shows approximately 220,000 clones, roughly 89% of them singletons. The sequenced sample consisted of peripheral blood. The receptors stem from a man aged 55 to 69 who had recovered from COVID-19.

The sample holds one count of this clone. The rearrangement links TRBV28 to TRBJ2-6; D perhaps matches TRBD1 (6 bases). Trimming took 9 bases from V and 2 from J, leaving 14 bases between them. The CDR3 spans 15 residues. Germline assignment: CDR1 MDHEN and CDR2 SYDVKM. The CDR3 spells CASTKWGPGANVLTF. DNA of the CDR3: TGTGCCAGTACGAAGTGGGGGCCTGGGGCCAACGTCCTGACTTTC.

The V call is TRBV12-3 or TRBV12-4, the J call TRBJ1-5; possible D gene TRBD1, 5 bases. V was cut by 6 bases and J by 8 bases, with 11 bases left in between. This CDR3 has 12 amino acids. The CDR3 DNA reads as TGTGCCAGCAGGTCGGGGGGGAAGCCCCAGCATTTT. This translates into CASRSGGKPQHF.

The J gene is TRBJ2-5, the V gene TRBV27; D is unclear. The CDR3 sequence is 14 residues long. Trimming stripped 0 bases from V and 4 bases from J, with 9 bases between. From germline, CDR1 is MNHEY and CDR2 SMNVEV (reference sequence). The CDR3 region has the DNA TGTGCCAGCAGTTTATCGATTAGGAGAGAGACCCAGTACTTC. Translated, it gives CASSLSIRRETQYF.

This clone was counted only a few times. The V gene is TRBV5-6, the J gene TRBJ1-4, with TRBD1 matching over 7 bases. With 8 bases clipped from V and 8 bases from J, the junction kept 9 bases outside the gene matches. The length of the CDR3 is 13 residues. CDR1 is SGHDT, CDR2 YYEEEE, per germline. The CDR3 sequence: CASSRQGEEKLFF. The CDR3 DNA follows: TGTGCCAGTTCACGACAGGGTGAGGAAAAACTGTTTTTT.

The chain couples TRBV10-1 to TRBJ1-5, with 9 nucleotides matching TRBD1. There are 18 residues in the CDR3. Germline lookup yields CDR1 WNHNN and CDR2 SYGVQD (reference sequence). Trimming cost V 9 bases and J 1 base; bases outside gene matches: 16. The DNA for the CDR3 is TGCGCCAGTGTCCCGAGAAAGCGGGACAGGGAAAGCAATCAGCCCCAGCATTTT. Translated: CASVPRKRDRESNQPQHF.

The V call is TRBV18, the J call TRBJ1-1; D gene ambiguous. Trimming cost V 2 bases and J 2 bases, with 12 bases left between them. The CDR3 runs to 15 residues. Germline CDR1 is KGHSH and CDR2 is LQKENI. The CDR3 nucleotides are TGTGCCAGCTCACCAACGTACATGAAAAACACTGAAGCTTTCTTT. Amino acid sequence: CASSPTYMKNTEAFF.

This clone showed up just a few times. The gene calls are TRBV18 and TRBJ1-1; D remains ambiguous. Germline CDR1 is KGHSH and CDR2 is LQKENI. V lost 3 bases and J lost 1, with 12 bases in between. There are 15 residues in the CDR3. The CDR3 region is CASSPSGLANTEAFF. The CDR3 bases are TGTGCCAGCTCACCTTCCGGACTCGCGAACACTGAAGCTTTCTTT.

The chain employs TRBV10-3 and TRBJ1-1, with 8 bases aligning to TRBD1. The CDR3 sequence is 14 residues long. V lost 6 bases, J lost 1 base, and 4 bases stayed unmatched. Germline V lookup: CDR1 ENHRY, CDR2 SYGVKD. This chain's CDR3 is CAISRGLENTEAFF. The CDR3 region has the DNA TGTGCCATCAGCAGGGGGCTTGAGAACACTGAAGCTTTCTTT.

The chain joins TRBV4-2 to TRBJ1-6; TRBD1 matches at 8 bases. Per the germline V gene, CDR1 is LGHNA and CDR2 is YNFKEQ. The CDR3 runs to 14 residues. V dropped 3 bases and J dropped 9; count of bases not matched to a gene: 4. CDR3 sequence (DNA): TGTGCCAGCAGCCAGGGGGACAGGCGTTCACCCCTCCACTTT. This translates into CASSQGDRRSPLHF.

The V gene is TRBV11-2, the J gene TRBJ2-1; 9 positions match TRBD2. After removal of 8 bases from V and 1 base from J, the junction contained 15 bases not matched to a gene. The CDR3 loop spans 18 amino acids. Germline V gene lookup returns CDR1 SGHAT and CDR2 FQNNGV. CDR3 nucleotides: TGTGCCAGCGCCCCCCCAATTGTAGCGGGAGTGTCCTACAATGAGCAGTTCTTC. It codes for CASAPPIVAGVSYNEQFF.

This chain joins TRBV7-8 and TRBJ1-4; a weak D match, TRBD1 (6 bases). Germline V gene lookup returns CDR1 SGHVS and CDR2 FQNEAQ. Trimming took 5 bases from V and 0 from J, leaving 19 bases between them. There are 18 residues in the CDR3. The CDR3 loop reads CASSKRGGPRATNEKLFF. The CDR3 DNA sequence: TGTGCCAGCAGCAAGCGGGGGGGGCCGAGAGCAACTAATGAAAAACTGTTTTTT.

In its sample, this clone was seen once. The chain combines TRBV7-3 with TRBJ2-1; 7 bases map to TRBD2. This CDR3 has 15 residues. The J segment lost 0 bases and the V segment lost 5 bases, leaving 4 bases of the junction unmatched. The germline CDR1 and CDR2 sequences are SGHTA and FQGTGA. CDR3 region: CASSPSGNSYNEQFF. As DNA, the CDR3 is TGTGCCAGCAGCCCCAGCGGGAACTCCTACAATGAGCAGTTCTTC. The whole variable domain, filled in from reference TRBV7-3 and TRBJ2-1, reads GAGVSQTPSNKVTEKGKYVELRCDPISGHTALYWYRQSLGQGPEFLIYFQGTGAADDSGLPNDRFFAVRPEGSVSTLKIQRTERGDSAVYLCASSPSGNSYNEQFFGPGTRLTVL.

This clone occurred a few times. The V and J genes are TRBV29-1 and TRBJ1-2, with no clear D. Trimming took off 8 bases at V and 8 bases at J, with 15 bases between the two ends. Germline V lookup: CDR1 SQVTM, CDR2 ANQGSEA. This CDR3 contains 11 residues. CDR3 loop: CSPEPRRGYTF. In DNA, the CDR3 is TGCAGCCCAGAACCGAGGCGCGGCTACACCTTC.

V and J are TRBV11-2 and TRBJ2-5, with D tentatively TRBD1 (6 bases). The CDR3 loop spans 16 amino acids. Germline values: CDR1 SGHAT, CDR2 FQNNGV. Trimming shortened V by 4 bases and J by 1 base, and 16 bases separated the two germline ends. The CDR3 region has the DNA TGTGCCAGCAGCTGGTCTGTGGGGGCGAGCCAAGAGACCCAGTACTTC. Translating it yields CASSWSVGASQETQYF.

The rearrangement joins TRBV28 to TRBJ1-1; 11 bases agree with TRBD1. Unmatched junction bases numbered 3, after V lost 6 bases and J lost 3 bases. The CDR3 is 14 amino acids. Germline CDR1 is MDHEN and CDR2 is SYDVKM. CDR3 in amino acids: CASRTGQGDTEAFF. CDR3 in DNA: TGTGCCAGCAGGACGGGACAGGGGGACACTGAAGCTTTCTTT.

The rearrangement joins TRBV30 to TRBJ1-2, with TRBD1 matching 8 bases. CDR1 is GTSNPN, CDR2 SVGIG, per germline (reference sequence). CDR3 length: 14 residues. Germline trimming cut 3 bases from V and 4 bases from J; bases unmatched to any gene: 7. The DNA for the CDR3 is TGTGCCTGGAGCGCAGGGGGCGAGATCTATGGCTACACCTTC. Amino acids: CAWSAGGEIYGYTF.

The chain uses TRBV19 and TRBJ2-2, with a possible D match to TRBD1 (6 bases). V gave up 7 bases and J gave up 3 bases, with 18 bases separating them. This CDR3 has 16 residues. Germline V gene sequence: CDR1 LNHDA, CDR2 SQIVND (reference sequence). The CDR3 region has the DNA TGTGCCAGTAACCCTATCCGGGCAGGGGACACCGGGGAGCTGTTTTTT. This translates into CASNPIRAGDTGELFF.

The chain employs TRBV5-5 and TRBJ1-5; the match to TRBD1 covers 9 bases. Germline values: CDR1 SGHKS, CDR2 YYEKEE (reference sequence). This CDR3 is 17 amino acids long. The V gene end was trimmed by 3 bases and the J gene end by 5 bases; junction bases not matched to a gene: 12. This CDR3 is CASSSGQGLNEDQPQHF. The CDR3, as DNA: TGTGCCAGCAGCTCGGGACAGGGTCTTAATGAGGATCAGCCCCAGCATTTT.

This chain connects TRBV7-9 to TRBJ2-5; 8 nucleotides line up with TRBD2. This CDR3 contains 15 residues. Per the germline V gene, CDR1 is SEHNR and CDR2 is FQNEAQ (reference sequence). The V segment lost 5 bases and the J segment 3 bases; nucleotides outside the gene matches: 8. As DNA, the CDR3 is TGTGCCAGCAGCATAACCGGGACTAGTAAAGAGACCCAGTACTTC. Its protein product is CASSITGTSKETQYF.

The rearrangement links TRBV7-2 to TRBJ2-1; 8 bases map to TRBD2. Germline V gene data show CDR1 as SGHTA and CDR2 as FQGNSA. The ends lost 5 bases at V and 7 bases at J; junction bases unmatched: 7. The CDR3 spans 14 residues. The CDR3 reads CASSLAGGGNEQFF. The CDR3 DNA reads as TGTGCCAGCAGCCTCGCCGGGGGGGGTAATGAGCAGTTCTTC. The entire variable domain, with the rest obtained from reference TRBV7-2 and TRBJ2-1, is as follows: GAGVSQSPSNKVTEKGKDVELRCDPISGHTALYWYRQSLGQGLEFLIYFQGNSAPDKSGLPSDRFSAERTGGSVSTLTIQRTQQEDSAVYLCASSLAGGGNEQFFGPGTRLTVL.